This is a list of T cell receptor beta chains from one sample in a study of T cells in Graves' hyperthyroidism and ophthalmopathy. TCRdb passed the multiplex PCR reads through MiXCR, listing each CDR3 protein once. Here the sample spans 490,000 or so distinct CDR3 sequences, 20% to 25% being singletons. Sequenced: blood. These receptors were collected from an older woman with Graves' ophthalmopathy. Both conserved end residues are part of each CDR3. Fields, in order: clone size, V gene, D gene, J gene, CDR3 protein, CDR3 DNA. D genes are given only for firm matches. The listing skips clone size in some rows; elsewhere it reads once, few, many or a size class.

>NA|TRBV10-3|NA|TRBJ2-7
CAISVSRDLSSYEQYF
TGTGCCATCAGTGTATCGCGGGACTTAAGCTCCTACGAGCAGTACTTC
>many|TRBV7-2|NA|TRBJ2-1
CASSLWGRNEQFF
TGTGCCAGCAGCTTATGGGGTCGGAATGAGCAGTTCTTC
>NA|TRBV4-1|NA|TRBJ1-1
CASQPRSGEGTEAFF
TGCGCCAGCCAGCCAAGATCTGGGGAGGGGACTGAAGCTTTCTTT
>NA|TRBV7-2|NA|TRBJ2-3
CASSLGPGGDTQYF
TGTGCCAGCAGCTTGGGGCCGGGTGGGGATACGCAGTATTTT
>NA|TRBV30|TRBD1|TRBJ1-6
CAYTTGTYNSPLHF
TGTGCCTACACGACAGGGACCTATAATTCACCCCTCCACTTT
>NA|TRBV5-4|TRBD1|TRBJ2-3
CASSNQGAKADTQYF
TGTGCCAGCAGCAATCAGGGGGCGAAGGCAGATACGCAGTATTTT
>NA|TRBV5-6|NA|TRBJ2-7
CASSFTGTETYEQYF
TGTGCCAGCAGTTTTACCGGGACTGAAACCTACGAGCAGTACTTC
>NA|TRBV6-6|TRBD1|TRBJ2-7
CASSYPQGAGEQYF
TGTGCCAGCAGTTACCCACAGGGGGCGGGAGAGCAGTACTTC
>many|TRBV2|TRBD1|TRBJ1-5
CASSAPTGQSNQPQHF
TGTGCCAGCAGCGCTCCGACAGGGCAAAGCAATCAGCCCCAGCATTTT
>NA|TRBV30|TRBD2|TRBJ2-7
CAWSGTSGRNEQYF
TGTGCCTGGAGTGGGACTAGCGGGAGAAATGAGCAGTACTTC
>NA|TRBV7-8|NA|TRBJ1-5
CASSPRDTGPYSNQPQHF
TGTGCCAGCAGCCCACGGGACACGGGCCCTTATAGCAATCAGCCCCAGCATTTT
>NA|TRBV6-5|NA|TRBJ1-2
CASSYSDEARYTF
TGTGCCAGCAGTTACTCAGACGAAGCTCGCTACACCTTC
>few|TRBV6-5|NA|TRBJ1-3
CASSYSVGGSGNTIYF
TGTGCCAGCAGTTACTCGGTTGGGGGCAGTGGAAACACCATATATTTT
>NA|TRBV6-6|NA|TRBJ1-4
CASSYSQGTNEKLFF
TGTGCCAGCAGTTACTCGCAGGGAACTAATGAAAAACTGTTTTTT
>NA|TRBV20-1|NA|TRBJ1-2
CSAGHYGYTF
TGCAGTGCTGGGCACTATGGCTACACCTTC
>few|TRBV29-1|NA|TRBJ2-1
CSVAVPIGGNEQFF
TGCAGCGTTGCTGTCCCTATAGGCGGCAATGAGCAGTTCTTC
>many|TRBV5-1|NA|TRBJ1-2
CASSLEGVDGYTF
TGCGCCAGCAGCTTGGAGGGGGTGGATGGCTACACCTTC
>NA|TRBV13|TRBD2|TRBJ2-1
CASSPTSGSHHEQFF
TGTGCCAGCAGCCCTACTAGCGGGAGTCACCATGAGCAGTTCTTC
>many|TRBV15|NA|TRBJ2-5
CATSRDAGLQETQYF
TGTGCCACCAGCAGAGATGCGGGACTGCAAGAGACCCAGTACTTC
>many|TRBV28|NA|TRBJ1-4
CASRGGFVEKLFF
TGTGCCAGTCGAGGGGGGTTCGTTGAAAAACTGTTTTTT
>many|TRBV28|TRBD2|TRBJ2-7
CASSLRTSGRNEQYF
TGTGCCAGCAGTCTGAGGACTAGCGGGAGAAACGAGCAGTACTTC
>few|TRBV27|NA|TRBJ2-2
CASSRRGAGKLFF
TGTGCCAGCAGTCGCCGGGGGGCCGGGAAGCTGTTTTTT
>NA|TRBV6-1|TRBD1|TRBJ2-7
CASRKNTGTGSYEQYF
TGTGCCAGCAGGAAGAATACCGGGACAGGCTCCTACGAGCAGTACTTC
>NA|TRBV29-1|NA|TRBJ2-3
CSVETGTDTQYF
TGCAGCGTTGAAACAGGGACAGATACGCAGTATTTT
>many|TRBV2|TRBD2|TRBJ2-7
CASGLALAGVEQYF
TGTGCCAGCGGGTTGGCACTAGCGGGAGTTGAGCAGTACTTC
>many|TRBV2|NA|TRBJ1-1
CASKLMDGNTEAFF
TGTGCCAGCAAACTCATGGACGGGAACACTGAAGCTTTCTTT
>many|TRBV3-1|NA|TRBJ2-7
CASSQAHNSYEQYF
TGTGCCAGCAGCCAAGCGCACAACTCCTACGAGCAGTACTTC
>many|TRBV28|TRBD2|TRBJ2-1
CASSLLAGGANEQFF
TGTGCCAGCAGTTTATTAGCGGGAGGTGCCAATGAGCAGTTCTTC
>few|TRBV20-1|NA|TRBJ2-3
CSARSRLTYSTDTQYF
TGCAGTGCTAGATCTCGACTAACTTATAGCACAGATACGCAGTATTTT
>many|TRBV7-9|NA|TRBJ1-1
CASSLGLQNTEAFF
TGTGCCAGCAGCTTAGGACTCCAGAACACTGAAGCTTTCTTT